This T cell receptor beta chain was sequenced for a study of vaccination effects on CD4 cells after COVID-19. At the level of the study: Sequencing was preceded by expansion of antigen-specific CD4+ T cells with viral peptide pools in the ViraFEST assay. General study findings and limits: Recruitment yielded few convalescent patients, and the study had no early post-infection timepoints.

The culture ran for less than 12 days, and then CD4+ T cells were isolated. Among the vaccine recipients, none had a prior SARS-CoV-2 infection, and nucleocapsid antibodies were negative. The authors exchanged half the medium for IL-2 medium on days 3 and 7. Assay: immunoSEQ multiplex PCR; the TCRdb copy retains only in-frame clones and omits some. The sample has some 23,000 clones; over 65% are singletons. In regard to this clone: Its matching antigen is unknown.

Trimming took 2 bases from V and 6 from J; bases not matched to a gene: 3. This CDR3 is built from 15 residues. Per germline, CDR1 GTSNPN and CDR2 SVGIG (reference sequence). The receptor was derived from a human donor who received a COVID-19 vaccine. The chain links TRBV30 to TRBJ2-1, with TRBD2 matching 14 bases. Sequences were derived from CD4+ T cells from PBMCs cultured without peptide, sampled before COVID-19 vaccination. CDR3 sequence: CAWSPGTSGGNEQFF. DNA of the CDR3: TGTGCCTGGAGTCCCGGGACTAGCGGGGGCAATGAGCAGTTCTTC.